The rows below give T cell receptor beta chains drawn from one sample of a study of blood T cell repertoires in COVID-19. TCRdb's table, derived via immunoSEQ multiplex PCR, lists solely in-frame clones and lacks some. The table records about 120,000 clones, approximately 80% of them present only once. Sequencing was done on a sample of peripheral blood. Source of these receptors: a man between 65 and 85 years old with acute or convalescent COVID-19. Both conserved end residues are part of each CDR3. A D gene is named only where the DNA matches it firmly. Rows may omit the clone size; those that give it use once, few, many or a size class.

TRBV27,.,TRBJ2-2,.,TGTGCCAGCAGTTCGGGACTGAACACCGGGGAGCTGTTTTTT,CASSSGLNTGELFF
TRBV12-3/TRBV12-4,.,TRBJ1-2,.,TGTGCCAGCAGTTTCGGAGGATATGGCTACACCTTC,CASSFGGYGYTF
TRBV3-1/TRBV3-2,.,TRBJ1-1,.,TGTGCCAGCAGCCAAGAAGGATTAGGAGGGCGCCAGGCTGAAGCTTTCTTT,CASSQEGLGGRQAEAFF
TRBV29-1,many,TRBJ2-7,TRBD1,TGCAGCGTTGACCAGGGGGCTATAAACGAGCAGTACTTC,CSVDQGAINEQYF
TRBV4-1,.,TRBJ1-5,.,TGCGCCAGCAGCCCCTTGTTTCAGGAATATACGCCCCAGCATTTT,CASSPLFQEYTPQHF
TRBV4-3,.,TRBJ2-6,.,TGCGCCAGCAGCCAAGATCGTCCGGGCTCTGGGGCCAACGTCCTGACTTTC,CASSQDRPGSGANVLTF
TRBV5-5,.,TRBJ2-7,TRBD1,TGTGCCAGCAGCACTACAGGGGGAAGCTCCTACGAGCAGTACTTC,CASSTTGGSSYEQYF
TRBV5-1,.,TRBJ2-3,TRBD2,TGCGCCAGCAGGGCGGGACTAGCGGGAGGGCCGAGGAATACGCAGTATTTT,CASRAGLAGGPRNTQYF
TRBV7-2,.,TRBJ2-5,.,TGTGCCAGCAGCTTTGGGGGGCAAGAGACCCAGTACTTC,CASSFGGQETQYF
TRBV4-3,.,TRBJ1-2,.,TGCGCCAGCAGCCAAGGAGGGAATAACTATGGCTACACCTTC,CASSQGGNNYGYTF
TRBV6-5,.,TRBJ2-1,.,TGTGCCAGCAGTTCTGTGGCGGACTACAATGAGCAGTTCTTC,CASSSVADYNEQFF
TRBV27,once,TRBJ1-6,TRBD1,TGTGCCAGCAGTCCAAATCGGGCCGGACAGGGCGTCAATTCACCCCTCCACTTT,CASSPNRAGQGVNSPLHF
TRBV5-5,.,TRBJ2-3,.,TGTGCCAGCAGCTTGGGGCAGGGGAAAAGGAGCACAGATACGCAGTATTTT,CASSLGQGKRSTDTQYF
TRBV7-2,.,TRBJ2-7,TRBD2,TGTGCCAGCAGCTTTGGCGGGGGGGGCTACGAGCAGTACTTC,CASSFGGGGYEQYF
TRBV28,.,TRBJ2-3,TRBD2,TGTGCCAGCAGTTTGCGACCGGGACTAGCAGAAGATACGCAGTATTTT,CASSLRPGLAEDTQYF
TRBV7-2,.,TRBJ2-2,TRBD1,TGTGCCAGCAGCTCCCGTCCGACAGGGGCTGGCACCGGGGAGCTGTTTTTT,CASSSRPTGAGTGELFF
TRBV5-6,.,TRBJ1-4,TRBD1,TGTGCCAGCAGCACGAGCAGGGGGACTTCCTTTAATGAAAAACTGTTTTTT,CASSTSRGTSFNEKLFF
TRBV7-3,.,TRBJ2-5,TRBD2,TGTGCCAGCAGCTCAGCGGGAAGAGAGACCCAGTACTTC,CASSSAGRETQYF
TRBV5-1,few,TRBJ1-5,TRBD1,TGCGCCAGCAGCTTGGGGGGACAGGGCAATCAGCCCCAGCATTTT,CASSLGGQGNQPQHF
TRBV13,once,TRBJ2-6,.,TGTGCCAGCAGCTTTCGCTACTCTGGGGCCAACGTCCTGACTTTC,CASSFRYSGANVLTF
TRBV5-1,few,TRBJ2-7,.,TGCGCCAGCAGATTAAGGGACTTCTCCTACGAGCAGTACTTC,CASRLRDFSYEQYF
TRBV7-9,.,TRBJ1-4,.,TGTGCCAGCAGCCCTGGGGCCGCAACTAATGAAAAACTGTTTTTT,CASSPGAATNEKLFF
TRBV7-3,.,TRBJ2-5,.,TGTGCCACACCCAGGGTTTTACAAGAGACCCAGTACTTC,CATPRVLQETQYF
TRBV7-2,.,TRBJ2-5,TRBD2,TGTGCCAGCAGCTCCCGACTAGCGGGGGGCCAAGAGACCCAGTACTTC,CASSSRLAGGQETQYF
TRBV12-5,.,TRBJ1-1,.,TGTGCTAGTGGTTTGGTTCAAGGGGTTTTGACTGAAGCTTTCTTT,CASGLVQGVLTEAFF
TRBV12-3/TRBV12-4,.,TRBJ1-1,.,TGTGCCAGCAGTTCCCCCAGCACTGAAGCTTTCTTT,CASSSPSTEAFF
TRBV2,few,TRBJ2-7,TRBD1,TGTGCCAGCAGCGACAGTTGGACAGGGCTATACGAGCAGTACTTC,CASSDSWTGLYEQYF
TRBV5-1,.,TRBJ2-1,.,TGCGCCAGCAGCTTCCCCGCCGGGAATGAGCAGTTCTTC,CASSFPAGNEQFF
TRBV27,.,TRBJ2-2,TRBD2,TGTGCCAGCAGTTGGACCGGAGCGGGGGTTGACACCGGGGAGCTGTTTTTT,CASSWTGAGVDTGELFF
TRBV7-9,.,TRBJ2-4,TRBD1,TGTGCCAGCAGCTTCTCGTTCCAGCCGGGACAGGGGTGGGACATTCAGTACTTC,CASSFSFQPGQGWDIQYF
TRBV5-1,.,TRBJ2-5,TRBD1,TGCGCCAGCAGTAACACCCAGGGGGCGGGAGAGACCCAGTACTTC,CASSNTQGAGETQYF
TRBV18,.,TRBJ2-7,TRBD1,TGTGCCAGCTCACCATCAGGGGGTATTTGGTCCTACGAGCAGTACTTC,CASSPSGGIWSYEQYF
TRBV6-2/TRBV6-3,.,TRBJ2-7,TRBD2,TGTGCCAGCAGTTACCCTCCACGGGGGGCCTACGAGCAGTACTTC,CASSYPPRGAYEQYF
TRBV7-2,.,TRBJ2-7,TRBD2,TGTGCCAGCAGTCTAGGGTGGCGGGGGGGCCCCTACGAGCAGTACTTC,CASSLGWRGGPYEQYF
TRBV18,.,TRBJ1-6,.,TGTGCCAGCTCACCCTCCAGTGCCTTAAATTCACCCCTCCACTTT,CASSPSSALNSPLHF
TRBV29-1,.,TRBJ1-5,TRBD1,TGCAGCGTTGAAAGGGACAGGGGATTTATTAGCAATCAGCCCCAGCATTTT,CSVERDRGFISNQPQHF
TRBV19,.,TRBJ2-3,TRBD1,TGTGCCAGTAGTAACTCCGGGACAGCATACACAGATACGCAGTATTTT,CASSNSGTAYTDTQYF
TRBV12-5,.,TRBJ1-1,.,TGTGCTAGTGGCTCGAATGAGGCGGAAGCTTTCTTT,CASGSNEAEAFF
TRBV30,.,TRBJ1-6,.,TGTGCCTGGAGTGTACTCACGGAGGGTTCACCCCTCCACTTT,CAWSVLTEGSPLHF
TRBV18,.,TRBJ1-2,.,TGTGCCAGCTCCCCGACAGACGCTCGCGGCTACACCTTC,CASSPTDARGYTF
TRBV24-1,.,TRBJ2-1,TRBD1,TGTGCCACCAGTGATGCCGGGACAGGTTACAATGAGCAGTTCTTC,CATSDAGTGYNEQFF
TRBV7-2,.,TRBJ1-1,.,TGTGCCAGCAGCTTAGCACGCGAGAACACTGAAGCTTTCTTT,CASSLARENTEAFF
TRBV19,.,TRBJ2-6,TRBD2,TGTGCCAGTAGTCGGGGGGGGACTGGGGCCAACGTCCTGACTTTC,CASSRGGTGANVLTF
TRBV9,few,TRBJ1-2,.,TGTGCCAGCAGCCCGGGAGGGGGGGCCCTCGCGTTTTATCCCCATGGCTACACCTTC,CASSPGGGALAFYPHGYTF
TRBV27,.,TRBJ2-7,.,TGTGCCAGCAGCCCAGGACAAGCCTACGAGCAGTACTTC,CASSPGQAYEQYF
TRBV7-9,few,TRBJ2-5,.,TGTGCCAGCAGCCCCTCGGGCGCAGGGGAGTACTTC,CASSPSGAGEYF
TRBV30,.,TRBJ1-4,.,TGTGCCTGGAGCGAGGGAGGACCAACTAATGAAAAACTGTTTTTT,CAWSEGGPTNEKLFF
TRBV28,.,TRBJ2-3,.,TGTGCCAGCAGTTTTCCCAGGGGCACATACACAGATACGCAGTATTTT,CASSFPRGTYTDTQYF
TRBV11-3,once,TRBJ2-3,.,TGTGCCAGCAGCTTAGGAGGGGGAACAGATACGCAGTATTTT,CASSLGGGTDTQYF
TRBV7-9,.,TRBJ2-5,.,TGTGCCAGCAGTCCCAAGCGGGCAGGGTACCAAGAGACCCAGTACTTC,CASSPKRAGYQETQYF
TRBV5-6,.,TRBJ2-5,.,TGTGCCAGCAGCTTGGACTTAGAGACCCAGTACTTC,CASSLDLETQYF
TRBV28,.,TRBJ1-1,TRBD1,TGTGCCAGCAGTACACGGACAGGGCAGAACACTGAAGCTTTCTTT,CASSTRTGQNTEAFF
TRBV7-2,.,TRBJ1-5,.,TGTGCCAGCAGCCCTCAGGAGGGGCAGCCCCAGCATTTT,CASSPQEGQPQHF
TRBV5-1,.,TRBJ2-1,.,TGCGCCAGCAGAGCAACCGGGGGTGACAATGAGCAGTTCTTC,CASRATGGDNEQFF
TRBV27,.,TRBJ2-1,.,TGTGCCAGCAGTTGGTCAGGGTCCTACAATGAGCAGTTCTTC,CASSWSGSYNEQFF